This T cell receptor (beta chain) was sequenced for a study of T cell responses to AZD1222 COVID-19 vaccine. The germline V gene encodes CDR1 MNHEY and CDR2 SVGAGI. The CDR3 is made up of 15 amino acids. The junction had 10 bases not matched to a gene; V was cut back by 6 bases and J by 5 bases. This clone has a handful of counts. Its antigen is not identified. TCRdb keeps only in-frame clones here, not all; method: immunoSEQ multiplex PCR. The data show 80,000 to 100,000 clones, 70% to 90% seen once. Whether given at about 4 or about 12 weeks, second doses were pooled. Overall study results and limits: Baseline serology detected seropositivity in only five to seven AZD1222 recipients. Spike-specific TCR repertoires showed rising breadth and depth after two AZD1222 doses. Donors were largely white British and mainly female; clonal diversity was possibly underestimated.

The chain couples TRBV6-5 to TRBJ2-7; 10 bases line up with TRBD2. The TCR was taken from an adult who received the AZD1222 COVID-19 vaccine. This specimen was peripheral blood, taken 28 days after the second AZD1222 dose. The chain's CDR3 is CASSSPGLASNEQYF. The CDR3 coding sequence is TGTGCCAGCAGCTCTCCGGGACTAGCGTCCAACGAGCAGTACTTC.